One TCR beta chain is described in this entry. As yet, its antigen is unknown. The CDR3 does not close with the conserved phenylalanine or tryptophan, likely indicating a read error. The library came from three nested PCR rounds adapted from ARM-PCR protocols. Via MiXCR, TCRdb re-called the multiplex PCR reads, giving one row per CDR3 protein. The sample has 60,000 to 70,000 distinct CDR3 sequences, more than 65% seen once; the top ten hold roughly 45%. The data derive from a study of tumor and adjacent non-tumor tissue in lung cancer. Study at large: Stage I to III disease affected ten to eleven men and a handful of women aged about 30 to 85.

This CDR3 is built from 12 residues. The germline V gene encodes CDR1 SEHNR and CDR2 FQNEAQ (reference sequence). Whole-study findings and limits: Compared with tumor, normal lung showed significantly lower TCR diversity. Tumor repertoires had a smaller top 100 clone share than normal lung.

No cell sorting was done before RNA was extracted from the tissue. More than 3 cm separated this lung sample from the edge of the tumor. Sequenced: distant non-tumor lung tissue. This clonotype was sampled from a man aged 55-75 years with non-small cell lung cancer. The genes are TRBV7-9 and TRBJ2-1; no clear D. CDR3 nucleotide sequence: TGCGCCAGCAGCTTCAGCAGTGATGAGCAGTTCCTC. Amino acids: CASSFSSDEQFL.